Shown below are 29 T cell receptor beta chains from a single sample sequenced in a study of cytomegalovirus exposure and HLA in healthy donors. Sequencing was performed with immunoSEQ multiplex PCR; in TCRdb, only in-frame clones are kept and a portion is missing. The sample contains 110,000 to 150,000 clones, roughly 87% of which appear only once. What was sequenced was PBMCs. These receptors all stem from a woman between 18 and 30 years old in good health and CMV-seropositive.

The chain links TRBV9 to TRBJ2-2, with 10 bases that match TRBD1. Germline V gives CDR1 SGDLS, CDR2 YYNGEE. CDR3 length equals 15 residues. V was pared by 0 bases and J by 7 bases, with 3 bases of the junction left unmatched. The CDR3 sequence: CASSVEGQGNGELFF. Written as DNA, the CDR3 is TGTGCCAGCAGCGTAGAGGGACAGGGGAACGGGGAGCTGTTTTTT.

The chain links TRBV6-6 to TRBJ1-1, with a possible D match to TRBD1 (5 bases). CDR1 MNHNY and CDR2 SVGAGI come from the germline V gene (reference sequence). Trimming cost V 2 bases and J 0 bases, with 13 bases left between them. This CDR3 is built from 16 residues. Here the CDR3 DNA reads TGTGCCAGCAGTTACGGGGCGAATTCGATGAACACTGAAGCTTTCTTT. Protein sequence: CASSYGANSMNTEAFF.

The chain recombines TRBV10-3 with TRBJ1-1; 7 nucleotides agree with TRBD1. Germline V gene sequence: CDR1 ENHRY, CDR2 SYGVKD. The CDR3 contains 15 residues. Trimming cost V 3 bases and J 3 bases; bases outside gene matches: 7. The CDR3 region is CAISEPTGPDTEAFF. CDR3 DNA: TGTGCCATCAGTGAACCGACAGGGCCGGACACTGAAGCTTTCTTT.

The chain combines TRBV6-1 with TRBJ1-5, with D unclear. CDR3 length equals 15 residues. The V gene lost 3 bases and the J gene lost 2 bases, with 11 bases spanning the gap. The germline CDR1 and CDR2 sequences are MNHNS and SASEGT. CDR3 coding DNA: TGTGCCAGCAGTGATGGCCTGCGGGGCAATCAGCCCCAGCATTTT. Translation: CASSDGLRGNQPQHF.

This clone was seen only a few times. The rearrangement uses TRBV4-1 and TRBJ2-1, with 7 bases that match TRBD2. Germline V CDR1 and CDR2: MGHRA, YSYEKL. Trimming removed 5 bases from V and 8 bases from J; junction bases left unmatched: 9. The CDR3 contains 14 residues. CDR3 bases: TGCGCCAGCAGCGCGGGAGCGTGGGAAGATGAGCAGTTCTTC. It translates to CASSAGAWEDEQFF.

A word on this clone: A read error may account for a junction end that differs from germline. The J gene is TRBJ2-7, the V gene TRBV29-1; possible D gene TRBD1, 5 bases. In germline, CDR1 is SQVTM, CDR2 ANQGSEA. The CDR3 consists of 12 residues. The CDR3 DNA follows: TGCAGCGTTCAAGACAGCTCCTACGAGCAGTACTTC. This gives the protein CSVQDSSYEQYF.

CDR3 region: CASSYGSGEQYF. CDR3 in DNA: TGTGCCAGCAGTTACGGGTCTGGGGAGCAGTACTTC. The rearrangement links TRBV27 to TRBJ2-7; D not certain. The CDR3 has 12 amino acids. V was shortened by 4 bases and J by 7 bases, with 11 bases between the two germline ends. Per germline, CDR1 MNHEY and CDR2 SMNVEV (reference sequence).

J is TRBJ2-1 and V is TRBV10-3; D is perhaps TRBD2 (5 bases). Germline CDR1 is ENHRY and CDR2 is SYGVKD. Deletions cut 3 bases from V and 0 bases from J, with 15 bases between. This CDR3 region has 17 residues. For the CDR3, the DNA is TGTGCCATCAGTGATAGAGGGTTTTCTTCCTCCTACAATGAGCAGTTCTTC. Translation gives CAISDRGFSSSYNEQFF.

This clone was counted once. The rearrangement joins TRBV5-1 to TRBJ2-7, with a tentative D call TRBD1 (5 bases). CDR3 length equals 15 residues. Trimming cost V 1 base and J 4 bases, with 15 bases left between them. From germline, CDR1 is SGHRS and CDR2 YFSETQ. DNA for the CDR3: TGCGCCAGCAGCTTGCAGTCCGGACAAACTTACGAGCAGTACTTC. Translating it yields CASSLQSGQTYEQYF.

The chain links TRBV14 to TRBJ2-3; TRBD1 aligns across 9 bases. Germline CDR1 and CDR2: SGHDN and FVKESK. V trimming: 3 bases; J trimming: 4 bases; junction bases outside the gene matches: 11. The CDR3 is 17 residues long. DNA for the CDR3: TGTGCCAGCAGCCACCTAAAGGGGACAGGGAGACCAGATACGCAGTATTTT. Translating it yields CASSHLKGTGRPDTQYF.

The CDR3 spells CASSLDSASDYGYTF. CDR3 sequence (DNA): TGTGCCAGCAGCTTAGACAGTGCCTCTGACTATGGCTACACCTTC. The gene calls are TRBV7-7 and TRBJ1-2, with D hard to call. The CDR3 consists of 15 residues. Trimming left V 1 base short and J 3 bases short, with 12 bases between. Germline V gives CDR1 SSHAT, CDR2 FNYEAQ (reference sequence).

This clone was seen more than once but under ten times. The chain employs TRBV19 and TRBJ1-5, with 8 bases matching TRBD1. Germline V lookup: CDR1 LNHDA, CDR2 SQIVND (reference sequence). The V gene end was trimmed by 6 bases and the J gene end by 3 bases; junction bases not matched to a gene: 4. This CDR3 has 14 residues. CDR3 amino acids: CASRDREYNQPQHF. The DNA of the CDR3 is TGTGCCAGTAGGGACAGGGAGTACAATCAGCCCCAGCATTTT.

J is TRBJ2-1 and V is TRBV27, with TRBD1 identical over 11 bases. Trimming removed 5 bases from V and 4 bases from J; junction bases left unmatched: 22. Germline CDR1 MNHEY, CDR2 SMNVEV (reference sequence). The CDR3 totals 21 residues. CDR3 residues: CASSPQQGTGGYSLGYNEQFF. The DNA of the CDR3 is TGTGCCAGCAGTCCCCAACAGGGGACAGGGGGATACTCCCTCGGATACAATGAGCAGTTCTTC.

The V and J genes are TRBV6-1 and TRBJ2-7, with 9 bases identical to TRBD2. Per germline, CDR1 MNHNS and CDR2 SASEGT. The CDR3 runs to 16 residues. Trimming cost V 3 bases and J 0 bases; bases outside gene matches: 6. The CDR3 nucleotides are TGTGCCAGCAGTGACCCTAGCGGGGCGAACTCCTACGAGCAGTACTTC. Translating gives CASSDPSGANSYEQYF.

The chain couples TRBV6-5 to TRBJ2-7, with a tentative D call TRBD1 (6 bases). V was cut by 5 bases and J by 0 bases, with 11 bases left in between. The CDR3 is 14 residues long. Looked up from germline, CDR1 is MNHEY and CDR2 is SVGAGI. The CDR3, as DNA: TGTGCCAGCAGTCAGGACAGTATCTCCTACGAGCAGTACTTC. Protein product: CASSQDSISYEQYF.

The gene calls are TRBV9 and TRBJ1-5; 7 positions match TRBD1. Germline trimming cut 4 bases from V and 0 bases from J; bases unmatched to any gene: 4. Germline V gives CDR1 SGDLS, CDR2 YYNGEE. The CDR3 loop spans 15 amino acids. CDR3 sequence: CASSPGGGSNQPQHF. The CDR3 coding sequence is TGTGCCAGCAGCCCAGGGGGAGGTAGCAATCAGCCCCAGCATTTT.

A few counts support this clone. The chain carries TRBV5-1 and TRBJ2-7; TRBD1 might be the D (6 bases). V was trimmed by 2 bases and J by 7 bases, leaving 19 bases between them. CDR1 is SGHRS and CDR2 is YFSETQ in the germline V gene. The CDR3 runs to 15 residues. The CDR3 sequence: CASSFDHSTGQEQYF. DNA for the CDR3: TGCGCCAGCAGCTTCGATCACTCTACCGGACAGGAGCAGTACTTC.

The V call is TRBV7-2, the J call TRBJ1-1; the match to TRBD1 covers 7 bases. Germline values: CDR1 SGHTA, CDR2 FQGNSA. The CDR3 has 17 amino acids. The ends lost 6 bases at V and 3 bases at J; junction bases unmatched: 16. CDR3 residues: CASSFPEQQGLHTEAFF. CDR3 DNA: TGTGCCAGCAGTTTTCCGGAACAACAGGGGCTTCACACTGAAGCTTTCTTT.

The genes are TRBV28 and TRBJ1-2; possible D gene TRBD1, 5 bases. V lost 3 bases, J lost 4 bases, and 12 bases lay in between. Germline CDR1 is MDHEN and CDR2 is SYDVKM. The CDR3 contains 14 residues. In nucleotides, the CDR3 is TGTGCCAGCAGTTTGGAGGGACGAGCCTATGGCTACACCTTC. Translating gives CASSLEGRAYGYTF.

As regards this clone: Compared with germline, one end of the junction differs, possibly owing to a read error. The J gene is TRBJ2-5, the V gene TRBV4-2, with TRBD2 matching 7 bases. Per the germline V gene, CDR1 is LGHNA and CDR2 is YNFKEQ. The CDR3 totals 14 residues. Here the CDR3 reads CASSQAGIMETQYF. The CDR3 DNA is TGTGCCAGCAGTCAAGCGGGGATAATGGAGACCCAGTACTTC.

The gene calls are TRBV10-3 and TRBJ2-3; 9 bases fit TRBD1. The CDR3 consists of 16 residues. With V trimmed by 3 bases and J by 2 bases, 6 bases remained unmatched. Germline values: CDR1 ENHRY, CDR2 SYGVKD. The CDR3 DNA is TGTGCCATCAGTGACAAGACAGGGGGTATCACAGATACGCAGTATTTT. Its protein is CAISDKTGGITDTQYF.

This chain joins TRBV10-2 and TRBJ1-6; D is undetermined. V lost 7 bases and J 7 bases, leaving 8 bases between the germline ends. Germline loops: CDR1 WSHSY, CDR2 SAAADI. CDR3 length: 12 residues. CDR3 loop: CASTDLNSPLHF. Written as DNA, the CDR3 is TGCGCCAGCACCGACTTGAATTCACCCCTCCACTTT.

V is TRBV10-3 and J is TRBJ2-6; D call uncertain. Germline CDR1 ENHRY, CDR2 SYGVKD. The CDR3 contains 14 residues. Trimming cost V 8 bases and J 0 bases, with 8 bases left between them. The CDR3 DNA follows: TGTGCCATCCAATCGGGCTCTGGGGCCAACGTCCTGACTTTC. Amino acids: CAIQSGSGANVLTF.

The gene calls are TRBV5-1 and TRBJ1-2; perhaps TRBD1 as D (6 bases). The CDR3 covers 13 residues. Germline CDR1 and CDR2: SGHRS and YFSETQ. Trimming pared 3 bases from V and 1 base from J, leaving 7 bases between. The CDR3 DNA sequence: TGCGCCAGCAGCTGGACAGTTAACTATGGCTACACCTTC. This gives the protein CASSWTVNYGYTF.

V gene TRBV28 combines with J gene TRBJ1-6; 8 nucleotides line up with TRBD1. CDR3 length: 18 amino acids. After removal of 3 bases from V and 0 bases from J, the junction contained 7 bases not matched to a gene. Germline-derived CDR1 and CDR2 are MDHEN and SYDVKM. The DNA of the CDR3 is TGTGCCAGCAGTTTTCCTCGGACAGGGAGCTCCTATAATTCACCCCTCCACTTT. Encoded protein: CASSFPRTGSSYNSPLHF.

The chain combines TRBV5-4 with TRBJ2-5; 9 bases match TRBD2. This CDR3 comprises 15 residues. J gave up 5 bases and V 6 bases, and 11 bases lay outside the gene matches. Germline CDR1 is SGHNT and CDR2 is YYREEE (reference sequence). The CDR3 DNA is TGTGCCAGCACTGGCGGGGGGGCCGGGGGTGAGACCCAGTACTTC. It yields the protein CASTGGGAGGETQYF. Based on the CDR3 plus reference TRBV5-4 and TRBJ2-5, the full variable domain is ETGVTQSPTHLIKTRGQQVTLRCSSQSGHNTVSWYQQALGQGPQFIFQYYREEENGRGNFPPRFSGLQFPNYSSELNVNALELDDSALYLCASTGGGAGGETQYFGPGTRLLVL.

The CDR3 DNA is TGTGCCAGCAGCTCCCCAGGGCTGTCCTACGAGCAGTACTTC. This encodes CASSSPGLSYEQYF. This chain connects TRBV5-4 to TRBJ2-7, with a tentative D call TRBD1 (5 bases). Germline assignment: CDR1 SGHNT and CDR2 YYREEE (reference sequence). V lost 3 bases and J 1 base, leaving 11 bases between the germline ends. The CDR3 is 14 residues long.

The chain has TRBV6-5 and TRBJ1-2; D possibly corresponds to TRBD1 (6 bases). V shed 0 bases and J shed 2 bases, with 10 bases lying between them. CDR1 is MNHEY, CDR2 SVGAGI, per germline. The CDR3 totals 15 residues. CDR3 amino acids: CASSYSSDRNYGYTF. CDR3 sequence (DNA): TGTGCCAGCAGTTACTCGTCCGACAGGAACTATGGCTACACCTTC.

CDR3 sequence: CSVSGPAYGYTF. DNA for the CDR3: TGCAGCGTTTCAGGGCCGGCTTATGGCTACACCTTC. This chain uses TRBV29-1 with TRBJ1-2; TRBD1 is a possible D gene (5 bases). CDR1 SQVTM and CDR2 ANQGSEA come from the germline V gene. The CDR3 loop spans 12 amino acids. V was pared by 5 bases and J by 5 bases, with 12 bases between.